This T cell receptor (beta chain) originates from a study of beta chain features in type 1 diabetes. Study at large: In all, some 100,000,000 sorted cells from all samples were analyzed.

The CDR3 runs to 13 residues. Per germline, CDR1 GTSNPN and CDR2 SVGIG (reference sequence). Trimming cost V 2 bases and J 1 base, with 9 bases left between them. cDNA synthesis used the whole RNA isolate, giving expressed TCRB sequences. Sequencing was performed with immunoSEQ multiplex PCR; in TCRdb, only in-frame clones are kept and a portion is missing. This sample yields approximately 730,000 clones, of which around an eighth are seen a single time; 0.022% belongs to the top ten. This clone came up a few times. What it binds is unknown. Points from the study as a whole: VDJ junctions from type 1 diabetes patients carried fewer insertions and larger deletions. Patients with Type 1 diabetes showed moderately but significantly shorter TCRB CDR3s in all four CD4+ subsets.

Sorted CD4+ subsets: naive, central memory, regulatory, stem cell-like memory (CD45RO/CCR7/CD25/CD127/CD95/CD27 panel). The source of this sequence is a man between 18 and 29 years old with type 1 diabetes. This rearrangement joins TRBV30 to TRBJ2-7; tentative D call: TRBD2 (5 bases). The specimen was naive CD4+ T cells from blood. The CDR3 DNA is TGTGCCTGGAGTAACAGCGGATCCTACGAGCAGTACTTC. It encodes CAWSNSGSYEQYF.